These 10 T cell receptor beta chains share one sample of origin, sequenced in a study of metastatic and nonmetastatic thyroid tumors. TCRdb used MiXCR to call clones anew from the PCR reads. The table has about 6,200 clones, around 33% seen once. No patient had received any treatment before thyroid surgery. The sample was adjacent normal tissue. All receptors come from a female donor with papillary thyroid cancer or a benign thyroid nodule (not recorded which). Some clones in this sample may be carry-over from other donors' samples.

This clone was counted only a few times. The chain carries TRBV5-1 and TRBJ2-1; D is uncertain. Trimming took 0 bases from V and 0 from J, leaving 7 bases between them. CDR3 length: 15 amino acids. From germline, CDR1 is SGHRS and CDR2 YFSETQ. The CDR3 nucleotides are TGCGCCAGCAGCTTGGACACCAGCTCCTACAATGAGCAGTTCTTC. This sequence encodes CASSLDTSSYNEQFF.

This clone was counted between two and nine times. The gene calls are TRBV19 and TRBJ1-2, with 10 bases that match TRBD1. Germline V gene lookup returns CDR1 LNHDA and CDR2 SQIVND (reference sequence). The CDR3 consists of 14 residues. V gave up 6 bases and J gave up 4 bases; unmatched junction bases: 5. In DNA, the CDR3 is TGTGCCAGTAGGGGACAGGGGTGGGGCTATGGCTACACCTTC. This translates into CASRGQGWGYGYTF.

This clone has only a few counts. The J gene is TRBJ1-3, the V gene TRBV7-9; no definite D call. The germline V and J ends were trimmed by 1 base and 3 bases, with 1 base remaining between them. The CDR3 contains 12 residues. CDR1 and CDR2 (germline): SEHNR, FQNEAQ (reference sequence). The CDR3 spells CASSLDGNTIYF. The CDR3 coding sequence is TGTGCCAGCAGCTTAGATGGAAACACCATATATTTT.

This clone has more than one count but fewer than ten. The CDR3: CAWRPVGAVNMNTEAFF. DNA for the CDR3: TGTGCCTGGAGACCAGTGGGGGCAGTGAACATGAACACTGAAGCTTTCTTT. The V gene is TRBV30, the J gene TRBJ1-1; D is perhaps TRBD1 (6 bases). Germline CDR1 and CDR2: GTSNPN and SVGIG (reference sequence). The V end lost 3 bases, the J end lost 0 bases, and 20 bases lay between the germline ends. The CDR3 runs 17 residues.

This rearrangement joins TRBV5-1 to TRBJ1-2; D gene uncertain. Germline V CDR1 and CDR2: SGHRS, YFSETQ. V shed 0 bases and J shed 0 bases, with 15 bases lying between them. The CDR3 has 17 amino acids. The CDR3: CASSLDLLTMTNYGYTF. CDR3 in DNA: TGCGCCAGCAGCTTGGATTTACTTACTATGACTAACTATGGCTACACCTTC. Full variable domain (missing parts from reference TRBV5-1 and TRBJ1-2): KAGVTQTPRYLIKTRGQQVTLSCSPISGHRSVSWYQQTPGQGLQFLFEYFSETQRNKGNFPGRFSGRQFSNSRSEMNVSTLELGDSALYLCASSLDLLTMTNYGYTFGSGTRLTVV.

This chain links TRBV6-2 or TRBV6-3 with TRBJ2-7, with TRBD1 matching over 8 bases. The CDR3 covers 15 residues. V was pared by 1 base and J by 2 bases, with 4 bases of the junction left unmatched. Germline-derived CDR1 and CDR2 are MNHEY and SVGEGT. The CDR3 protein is CASSYYQGATYEQYF. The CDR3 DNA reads TGTGCCAGCAGTTACTACCAGGGGGCGACCTACGAGCAGTACTTC.

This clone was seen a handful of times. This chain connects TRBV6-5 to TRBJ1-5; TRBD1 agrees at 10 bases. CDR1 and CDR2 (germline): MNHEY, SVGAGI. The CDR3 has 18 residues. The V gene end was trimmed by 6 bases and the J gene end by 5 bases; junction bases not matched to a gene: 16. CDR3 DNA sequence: TGTGCCAGCAGGCGTAGGGTTCCCGGGACAGGGGTAGATCAGCCCCAGCATTTT. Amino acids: CASRRRVPGTGVDQPQHF.

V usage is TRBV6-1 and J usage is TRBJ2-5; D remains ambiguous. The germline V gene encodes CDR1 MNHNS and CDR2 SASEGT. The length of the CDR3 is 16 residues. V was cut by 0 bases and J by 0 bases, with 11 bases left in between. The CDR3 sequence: CASSEAYRANQETQYF. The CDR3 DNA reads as TGTGCCAGCAGTGAAGCCTACCGGGCCAACCAAGAGACCCAGTACTTC.

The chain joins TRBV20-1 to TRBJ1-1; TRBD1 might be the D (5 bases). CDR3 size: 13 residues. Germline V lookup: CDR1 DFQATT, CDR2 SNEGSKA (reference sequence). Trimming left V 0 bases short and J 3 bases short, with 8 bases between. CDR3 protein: CSARETVDTEAFF. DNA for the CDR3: TGCAGTGCTAGAGAGACAGTAGACACTGAAGCTTTCTTT.

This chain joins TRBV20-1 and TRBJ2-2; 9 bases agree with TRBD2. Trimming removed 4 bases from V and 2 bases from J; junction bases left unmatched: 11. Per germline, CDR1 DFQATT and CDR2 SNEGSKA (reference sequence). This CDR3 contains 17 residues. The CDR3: CSAIVVLAGINTGELFF. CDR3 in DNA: TGCAGTGCTATAGTTGTCCTAGCGGGAATTAACACCGGGGAGCTGTTTTTT.